Included here is one T cell receptor (beta chain) sequence, with context. The source of the sample is a study of OX40 agonist ivuxolimab in advanced cancers. This table comes from immunoSEQ multiplex PCR, and its TCRdb copy is limited to in-frame clones, with some not included. The profile shows about 28,000 clones, 84% of them singletons. The origin of this receptor is an adult with an advanced solid tumor such as melanoma, head and neck, liver or kidney cancer. Specimen: CD4+ or CD8+ T cells sorted from blood, collected in a trial of the OX40 agonist ivuxolimab.

The CDR3 coding sequence is TGTGCCAGCAGTTGGACAGGGATTGAGCAGTATTTT. The encoded protein is CASSWTGIEQYF. The V call is TRBV6-6, the J call TRBJ2-3; 8 bases match TRBD1. This CDR3 is built from 12 residues. The germline V gene has CDR1 MNHNY and CDR2 SVGAGI (reference sequence). With V trimmed by 4 bases and J by 11 bases, 5 bases remained unmatched.